The rows below give T cell receptor beta chains drawn from one sample of a study of a mutant IDH1 vaccine in newly diagnosed glioma. Assay: immunoSEQ multiplex PCR; the TCRdb copy retains only in-frame clones and omits some. The table has some 70,000 clones, 79% seen once. The source material was PBMCs, sampled from a glioma patient treated with radiotherapy, temozolomide or both. The receptors come from a man aged 45 to 65 with glioma. Both conserved end residues are part of each CDR3. A D gene is named only where the DNA matches it firmly. For some rows the clone size is stated as once, few or many, or as a class when expanded; others skip it.

TRBV7-9	TRBJ1-3	NA	15	NA	CASSLAYGSGNTIYF	TGTGCCAGCAGTCTAGCGTACGGCTCTGGAAACACCATATATTTT
TRBV4-2	TRBJ2-1	TRBD1	17	NA	CASSQDPKQGAYNEQFF	TGTGCCAGCAGCCAAGATCCTAAGCAGGGGGCGTACAATGAGCAGTTCTTC
TRBV5-4	TRBJ2-2	NA	15	NA	CASSSRRTNTGELFF	TGTGCCAGCAGCTCCCGGAGGACGAACACCGGGGAGCTGTTTTTT
TRBV19	TRBJ1-3	TRBD1	17	NA	CASSVPGGLVSGNTIYF	TGTGCCAGTAGTGTGCCAGGGGGGTTAGTCTCTGGAAACACCATATATTTT
TRBV28	TRBJ1-4	NA	13	NA	CASLSGAAEKLFF	TGTGCCAGCCTCTCGGGGGCGGCTGAAAAACTGTTTTTT
TRBV6-1	TRBJ1-2	NA	12	once	CASSPEGGSETF	TGTGCCAGCAGCCCAGAGGGGGGGTCAGAAACCTTC
TRBV2	TRBJ2-1	NA	10	NA	CASGLLEQFF	TGTGCCAGTGGACTTCTTGAGCAGTTCTTC
TRBV7-9	TRBJ1-6	TRBD1	13	NA	CASSLTGESPLHF	TGTGCCAGCAGCTTAACAGGGGAATCACCCCTCCACTTT
TRBV5-1	TRBJ1-1	TRBD1	13	NA	CASSLQGDTEAFF	TGCGCCAGCAGCTTACAGGGGGACACTGAAGCTTTCTTT
TRBV18	TRBJ1-1	NA	16	NA	CASSPLLEVVNTEAFF	TGTGCCAGCTCCCCCTTACTGGAGGTGGTGAACACTGAAGCTTTCTTT
TRBV7-9	TRBJ2-3	NA	11	NA	CASSMTDTQYF	TGTGCCAGCAGCATGACAGATACGCAGTATTTT
TRBV2	TRBJ2-7	NA	12	NA	CASGAGPYEQYF	TGTGCCAGCGGGGCCGGACCCTACGAGCAGTACTTC
TRBV30	TRBJ1-1	NA	12	NA	CAWRGGGTEAFF	TGTGCCTGGAGGGGGGGTGGCACTGAAGCTTTCTTT
TRBV30	TRBJ2-7	TRBD1	14	NA	CAWSVQGDSYEQYF	TGTGCCTGGAGTGTGCAGGGGGACTCCTACGAGCAGTACTTC
TRBV2	TRBJ1-2	TRBD1	14	NA	CASSGQGGQHGYTF	TGTGCCAGCAGCGGACAGGGCGGGCAGCATGGCTACACCTTC
TRBV19	TRBJ2-5	NA	13	NA	CASSITQGETQYF	TGTGCCAGTAGTATCACCCAGGGGGAGACCCAGTACTTC
TRBV9	TRBJ1-5	NA	13	few	CASSPGRKQPQHF	TGTGCCAGCAGCCCAGGGCGAAAACAGCCCCAGCATTTT
TRBV10-3	TRBJ2-5	NA	15	NA	CASRGGGHLQETQYF	TGTGCCTCCAGAGGGGGGGGGCACCTCCAAGAGACCCAGTACTTC
TRBV27	TRBJ1-6	NA	14	few	CASSLKGGNSPLHF	TGTGCCAGCAGTTTAAAAGGAGGGAACTCACCCCTCCACTTT
TRBV30	TRBJ2-2	TRBD1	16	once	CAWSPQGALNTGELFF	TGTGCCTGGAGTCCCCAGGGGGCCTTGAACACCGGGGAGCTGTTTTTT
TRBV2	TRBJ1-5	TRBD1	14	NA	CASTRDRVGQPQHF	TGTGCCAGCACCAGAGACAGGGTGGGACAGCCCCAGCATTTT
TRBV18	TRBJ1-5	TRBD1	16	NA	CASSLGQVYSNQPQHF	TGTGCCAGCTCCCTAGGACAGGTTTATAGCAATCAGCCCCAGCATTTT
TRBV18	TRBJ1-1	NA	13	NA	CASSPQGRGEAFF	TGTGCCAGCTCACCACAGGGGCGCGGGGAAGCTTTCTTT
TRBV19	TRBJ1-1	TRBD1	17	NA	CASSISGTGGRNTEAFF	TGTGCCAGTAGTATTTCCGGGACAGGGGGCCGGAACACTGAAGCTTTCTTT
TRBV14	TRBJ2-7	TRBD1	15	few	CASSRSTGITYEQYF	TGTGCCAGCAGCCGATCGACAGGGATTACCTACGAGCAGTACTTC